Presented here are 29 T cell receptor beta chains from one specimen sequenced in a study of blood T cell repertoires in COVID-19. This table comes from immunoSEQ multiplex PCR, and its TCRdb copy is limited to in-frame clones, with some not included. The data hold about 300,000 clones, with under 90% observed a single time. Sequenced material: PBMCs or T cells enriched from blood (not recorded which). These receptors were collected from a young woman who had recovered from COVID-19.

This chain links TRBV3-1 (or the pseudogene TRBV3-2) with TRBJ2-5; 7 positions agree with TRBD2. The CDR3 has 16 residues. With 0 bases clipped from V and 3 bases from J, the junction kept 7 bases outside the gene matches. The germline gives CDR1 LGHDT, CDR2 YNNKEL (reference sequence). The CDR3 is CASSQDLLADEETQYF. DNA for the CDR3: TGTGCCAGCAGCCAAGATCTTCTAGCGGACGAAGAGACCCAGTACTTC.

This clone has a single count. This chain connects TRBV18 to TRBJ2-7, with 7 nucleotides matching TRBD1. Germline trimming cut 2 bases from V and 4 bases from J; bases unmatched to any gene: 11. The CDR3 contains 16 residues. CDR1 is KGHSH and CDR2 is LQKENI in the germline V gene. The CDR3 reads CASSPRGGSFFYEQYF. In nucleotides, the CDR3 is TGTGCCAGCTCACCAAGAGGGGGCAGTTTTTTTTACGAGCAGTACTTC.

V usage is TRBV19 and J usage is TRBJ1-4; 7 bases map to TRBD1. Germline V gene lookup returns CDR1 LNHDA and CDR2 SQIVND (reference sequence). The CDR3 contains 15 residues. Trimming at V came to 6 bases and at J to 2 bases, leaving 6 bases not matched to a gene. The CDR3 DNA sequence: TGTGCCAGTAGCGGTACAGGGGTGACTAATGAAAAACTGTTTTTT. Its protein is CASSGTGVTNEKLFF.

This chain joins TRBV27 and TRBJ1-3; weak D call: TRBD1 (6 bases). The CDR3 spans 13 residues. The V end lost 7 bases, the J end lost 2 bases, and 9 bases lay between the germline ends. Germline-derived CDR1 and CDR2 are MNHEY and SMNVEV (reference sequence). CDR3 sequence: CASTDRAGNTIYF. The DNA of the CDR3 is TGTGCCAGCACGGACAGAGCTGGAAACACCATATATTTT.

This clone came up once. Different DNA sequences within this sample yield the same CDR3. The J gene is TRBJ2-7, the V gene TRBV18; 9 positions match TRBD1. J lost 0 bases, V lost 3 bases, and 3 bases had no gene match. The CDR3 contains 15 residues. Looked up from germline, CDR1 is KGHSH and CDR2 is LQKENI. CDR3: CASSPPGQGSYEQYF. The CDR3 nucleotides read TGTGCCAGCTCACCTCCGGGACAGGGCTCCTACGAGCAGTACTTC.

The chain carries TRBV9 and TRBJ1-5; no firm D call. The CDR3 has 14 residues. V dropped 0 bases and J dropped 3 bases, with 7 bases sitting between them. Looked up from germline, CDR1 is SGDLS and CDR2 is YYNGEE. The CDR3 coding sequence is TGTGCCAGCAGCGTAGGGGCCACCAATCAGCCCCAGCATTTT. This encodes CASSVGATNQPQHF.

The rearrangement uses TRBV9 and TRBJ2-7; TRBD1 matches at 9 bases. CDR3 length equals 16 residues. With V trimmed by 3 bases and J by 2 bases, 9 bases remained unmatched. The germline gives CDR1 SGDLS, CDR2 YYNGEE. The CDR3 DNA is TGTGCCAGCAGCGCCACCGGGACAGGGATCACCTACGAGCAGTACTTC. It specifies CASSATGTGITYEQYF.

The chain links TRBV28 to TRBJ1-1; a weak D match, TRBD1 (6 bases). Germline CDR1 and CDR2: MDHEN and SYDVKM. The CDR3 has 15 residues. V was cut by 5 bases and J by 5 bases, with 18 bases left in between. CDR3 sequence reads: CASSAPIGGQTEAFF. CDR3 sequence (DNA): TGTGCCAGCAGTGCCCCGATTGGGGGCCAAACTGAAGCTTTCTTT.

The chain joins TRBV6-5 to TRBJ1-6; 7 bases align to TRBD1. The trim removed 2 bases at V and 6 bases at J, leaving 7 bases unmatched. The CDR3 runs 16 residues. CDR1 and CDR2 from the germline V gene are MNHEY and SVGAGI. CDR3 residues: CASSYPPGQSNSPLHF. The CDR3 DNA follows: TGTGCCAGCAGTTACCCACCGGGACAGAGTAATTCACCCCTCCACTTT.

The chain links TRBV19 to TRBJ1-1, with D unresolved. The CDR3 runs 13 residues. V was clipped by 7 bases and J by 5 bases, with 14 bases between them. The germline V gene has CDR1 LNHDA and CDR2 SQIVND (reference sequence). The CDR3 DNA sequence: TGTGCCAGTATTGGATGGCGGAGGACTGAAGCTTTCTTT. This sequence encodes CASIGWRRTEAFF.

The CDR3 protein is CASSVEGGMGTEAFF. The CDR3 DNA reads TGTGCCAGCAGCGTAGAGGGAGGGATGGGGACTGAAGCTTTCTTT. The chain recombines TRBV9 with TRBJ1-1, with D uncertain. Germline V CDR1 and CDR2: SGDLS, YYNGEE. This CDR3 comprises 15 residues. Trimming pared 0 bases from V and 5 bases from J, leaving 14 bases between.

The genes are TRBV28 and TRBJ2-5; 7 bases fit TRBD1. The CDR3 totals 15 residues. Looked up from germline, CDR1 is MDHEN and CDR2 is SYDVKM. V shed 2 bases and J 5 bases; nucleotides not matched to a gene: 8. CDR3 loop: CASSLPVQGWETQYF. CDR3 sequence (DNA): TGTGCCAGCAGTTTACCCGTACAGGGGTGGGAGACCCAGTACTTC.

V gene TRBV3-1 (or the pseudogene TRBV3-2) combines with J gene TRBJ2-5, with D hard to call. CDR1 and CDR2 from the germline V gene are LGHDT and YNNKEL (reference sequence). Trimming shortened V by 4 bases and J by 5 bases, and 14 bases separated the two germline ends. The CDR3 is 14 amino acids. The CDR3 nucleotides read TGTGCCAGCAGCCTAACGAGAAAGTGGGAGACCCAGTACTTC. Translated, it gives CASSLTRKWETQYF.

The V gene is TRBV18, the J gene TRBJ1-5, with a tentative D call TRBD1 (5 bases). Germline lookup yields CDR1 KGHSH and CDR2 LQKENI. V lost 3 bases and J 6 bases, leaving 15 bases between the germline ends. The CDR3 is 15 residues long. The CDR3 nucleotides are TGTGCCAGCTCACCCCAGAGCGGCGGGGGTCAGCCCCAGCATTTT. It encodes CASSPQSGGGQPQHF.

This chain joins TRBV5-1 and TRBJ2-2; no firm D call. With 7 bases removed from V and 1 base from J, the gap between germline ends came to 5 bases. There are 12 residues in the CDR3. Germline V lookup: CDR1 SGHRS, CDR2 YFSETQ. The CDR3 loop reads CASWLNTGELFF. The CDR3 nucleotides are TGCGCCAGCTGGCTGAACACCGGGGAGCTGTTTTTT.

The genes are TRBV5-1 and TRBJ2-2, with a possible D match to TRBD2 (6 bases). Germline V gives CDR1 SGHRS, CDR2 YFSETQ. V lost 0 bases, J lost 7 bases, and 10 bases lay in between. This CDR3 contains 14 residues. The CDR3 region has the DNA TGCGCCAGCAGCTTGGCGGGAGAGCACGGGGAGCTGTTTTTT. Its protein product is CASSLAGEHGELFF. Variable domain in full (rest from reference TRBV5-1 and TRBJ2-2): KAGVTQTPRYLIKTRGQQVTLSCSPISGHRSVSWYQQTPGQGLQFLFEYFSETQRNKGNFPGRFSGRQFSNSRSEMNVSTLELGDSALYLCASSLAGEHGELFFGEGSRLTVL.

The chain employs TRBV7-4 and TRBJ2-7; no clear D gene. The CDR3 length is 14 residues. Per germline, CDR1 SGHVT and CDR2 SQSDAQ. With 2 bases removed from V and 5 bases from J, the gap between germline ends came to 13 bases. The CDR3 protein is CASSLWPHKNEQYF. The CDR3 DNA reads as TGTGCCAGCAGCTTATGGCCGCACAAGAACGAGCAGTACTTC.

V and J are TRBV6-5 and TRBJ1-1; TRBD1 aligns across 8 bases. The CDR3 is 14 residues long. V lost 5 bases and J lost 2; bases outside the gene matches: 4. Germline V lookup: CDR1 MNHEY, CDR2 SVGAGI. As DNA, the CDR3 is TGTGCCAGCAGTCTGACAGGGGCTAACACTGAAGCTTTCTTT. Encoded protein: CASSLTGANTEAFF.

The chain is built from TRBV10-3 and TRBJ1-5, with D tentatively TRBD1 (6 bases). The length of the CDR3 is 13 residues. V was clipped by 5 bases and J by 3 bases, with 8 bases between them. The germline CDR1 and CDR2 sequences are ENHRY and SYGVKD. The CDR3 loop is CAISTGLNQPQHF. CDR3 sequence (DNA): TGTGCCATCAGTACAGGGCTCAATCAGCCCCAGCATTTT.

CDR3 in amino acids: CALKRGLSYNEQFF. The CDR3 DNA is TGTGCCTTGAAGCGGGGACTGTCCTACAATGAGCAGTTCTTC. The chain employs TRBV30 and TRBJ2-1, with 7 nucleotides matching TRBD2. The V gene's germline CDR1 is GTSNPN and CDR2 SVGIG (reference sequence). Trimming removed 7 bases from V and 1 base from J; junction bases left unmatched: 7. The CDR3 extends over 14 amino acids.

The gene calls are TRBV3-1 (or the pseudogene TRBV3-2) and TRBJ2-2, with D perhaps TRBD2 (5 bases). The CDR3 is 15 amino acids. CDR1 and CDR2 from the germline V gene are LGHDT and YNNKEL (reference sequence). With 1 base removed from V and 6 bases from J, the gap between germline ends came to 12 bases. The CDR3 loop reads CASSQARTPAGELFF. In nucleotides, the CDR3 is TGTGCCAGCAGCCAAGCGAGGACTCCGGCCGGGGAGCTGTTTTTT.

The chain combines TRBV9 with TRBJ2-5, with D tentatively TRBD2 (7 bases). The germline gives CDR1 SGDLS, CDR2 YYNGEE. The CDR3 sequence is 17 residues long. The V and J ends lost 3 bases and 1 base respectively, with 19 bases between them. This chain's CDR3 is CASSAQGLASGQETQYF. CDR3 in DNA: TGTGCCAGCAGCGCCCAGGGGCTGGCTAGCGGCCAAGAGACCCAGTACTTC.

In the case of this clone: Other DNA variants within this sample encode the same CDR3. In DNA form, the CDR3 reads TGTGCCACCAGTGACCTGGACAGGAACTATGGCTACACCTTC. It translates to CATSDLDRNYGYTF. The V call is TRBV24-1, the J call TRBJ1-2; 7 bases map to TRBD1. The J segment lost 2 bases and the V segment lost 4 bases, leaving 3 bases of the junction unmatched. The CDR3 is 14 residues long. Germline V CDR1 and CDR2: KGHDR, SFDVKD.

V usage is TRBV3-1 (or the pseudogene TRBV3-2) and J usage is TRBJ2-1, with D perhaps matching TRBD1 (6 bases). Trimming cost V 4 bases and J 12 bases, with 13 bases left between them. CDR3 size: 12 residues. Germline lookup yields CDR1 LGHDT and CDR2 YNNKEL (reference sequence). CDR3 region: CASSLITGMQFF. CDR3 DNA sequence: TGTGCCAGCAGCCTAATTACAGGGATGCAGTTCTTC.

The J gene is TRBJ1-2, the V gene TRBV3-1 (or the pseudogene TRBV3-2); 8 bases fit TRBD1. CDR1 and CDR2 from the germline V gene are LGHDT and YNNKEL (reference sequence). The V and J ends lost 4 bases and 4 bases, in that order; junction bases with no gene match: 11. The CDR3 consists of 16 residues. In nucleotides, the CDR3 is TGTGCCAGCAGCCTACCCGGGACAGGATCCGTCTATGGCTACACCTTC. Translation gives CASSLPGTGSVYGYTF.

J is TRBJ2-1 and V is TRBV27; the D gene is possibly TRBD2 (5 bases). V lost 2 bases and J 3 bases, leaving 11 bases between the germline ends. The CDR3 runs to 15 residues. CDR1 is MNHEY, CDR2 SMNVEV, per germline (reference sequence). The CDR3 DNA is TGTGCCAGCAGTTTAGAGGGTTTCCGCTACAATGAGCAGTTCTTC. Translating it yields CASSLEGFRYNEQFF.

Here the CDR3 DNA reads TGTGCCAGCAGCTTAGAAGGACTGCTAGCCTTCTATGGCTACACCTTC. Residues: CASSLEGLLAFYGYTF. The chain is built from TRBV7-2 and TRBJ1-2; D is uncertain. Germline CDR1 reads SGHTA; CDR2 reads FQGNSA. The CDR3 sequence is 16 residues long. Deletions cut 1 base from V and 4 bases from J, with 16 bases between.

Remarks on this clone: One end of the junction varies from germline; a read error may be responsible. As DNA, the CDR3 is TGTGCCAGCAGCTTATGGACCTGGACTTCTCTAAACGAGCAGTACTTC. Amino acid sequence: CASSLWTWTSLNEQYF. The genes are TRBV28 and TRBJ2-7; a weak D match, TRBD2 (5 bases). The CDR3 loop spans 16 amino acids. Germline V gene lookup returns CDR1 MDHEN and CDR2 SYDVKM. Together with reference TRBV28 and TRBJ2-7, the CDR3 gives the full variable domain: DVKVTQSSRYLVKRTGEKVFLECVQDMDHENMFWYRQDPGLGLRLIYFSYDVKMKEKGDIPEGYSVSREKKERFSLILESASTNQTSMYLCASSLWTWTSLNEQYFGPGTRLTVT.

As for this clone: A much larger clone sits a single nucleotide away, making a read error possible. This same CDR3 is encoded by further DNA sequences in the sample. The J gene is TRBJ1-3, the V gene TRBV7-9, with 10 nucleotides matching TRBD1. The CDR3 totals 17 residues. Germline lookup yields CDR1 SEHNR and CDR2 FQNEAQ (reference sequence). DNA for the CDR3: TGTGCCAGCAGCTTAAAGACAGGGGGCGACGCTGGAAATACCATATATTTT. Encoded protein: CASSLKTGGDAGNTIYF.